The T cell receptor beta chain described here comes from a study of cytomegalovirus exposure and HLA in healthy donors (dated by TCRdb to about 2017). Study-wide context: In an earlier analysis of some 550 of the donors, around 300 Gb of sequence data and some 120 million unique TCR beta sequences from 180 million or so T cells were reported. In a later genetic analysis, genome-wide SNP genotypes for about three fifths of the roughly 670 donors were used, and that subset was treated as a discovery cohort. A later analysis re-analyzed previously published TCR beta repertoires from roughly 690 donors and added high-resolution HLA genotyping to study TCR occurrence patterns. The number of donors typed differed by locus, with roughly 620-630 for A, B, C, DRB1 and DQB1, approximately 500 for DQA1, 606 for DPA1, and over 400 for DPB1. Every discovery cohort repertoire had been produced on one sequencing platform. Besides the first cohort of roughly 660 subjects, a separate validation cohort made up of over 95 different subjects was used. The aim of the study was to test whether cataloging public T cell receptors could identify signatures of past pathogen exposure. Donor age, sex, ethnicity and CMV serostatus were compiled alongside the repertoire data. An earlier analysis of 587 of the donors used high-throughput TCR beta sequencing to judge whether each TCR beta V gene segment behaved as functional or pseudogenic. About 300 gigabases of sequencing data and around 88 million unique TCR sequences made up an early release that covered around 640 HLA-typed donors. Both class I and class II loci were covered by HLA typing, at four-digit resolution. In the later analysis, no new phenotypic data were used to find candidate immune exposures; instead, reliance was placed on TCR beta sequences and their occurrence across donors. Five DR-DQ haplotypes were handled as single units for association and clustering because linkage in the cohort was strong. The T cell repertoires of 666 subjects were profiled by immunosequencing and related to cytomegalovirus serostatus. Among 350 to 400 genotyped donors of the cohort, an average of approximately 250,000 unique TCR beta nucleotide sequences were sequenced per donor, 15% to 20% of them non-productive. The study combined high-throughput TCR immunosequencing, statistical association of individual TCRs with disease status, and machine learning to predict cytomegalovirus infection status. The genetic ancestry cluster associated with self-reported Caucasian donors included 81% of the roughly 400 genotyped donors. Paper-wide results and their limitations: Most TCR sequences were seen in very few donors, while some public TCRs were found in many individuals. According to the authors, the approach could potentially be generalized to other disease states and immunological phenotypes. Presence/absence analyses assumed roughly uniform sequencing depth across donors, an assumption that may not hold. The only immune exposure information available for the cohort was CMV serostatus. Broadly in line with IMGT annotations, most TCR beta V segments showed up in productive rearrangements about 87% or about 30% of the time in an earlier analysis of 587 of the donors. Compared with equally common non-associated chains, HLA-associated TCR beta chains in a later analysis were more clonally expanded and had lower generation probabilities. Correlated functional status among segregating V segments might be attributable to linkage disequilibrium, but an unknown experimental factor could not be ruled out. Most CMV-associated TCR beta chains appeared to be HLA-restricted in a later analysis, and the HLA associations seemed to be driven largely by CMV exposure. In both the original and validation cohorts, the classifier was reported to diagnose cytomegalovirus status with high specificity and sensitivity. In a later analysis, TCR association rates were found to vary across HLA loci, with the most associated TCRs seen for DRB1 alleles and the fewest for HLA-C alleles. When HLA alleles, especially DR and DQ, strongly co-occurred, TCR associations were difficult to assign to individual alleles. Because some donors lacked HLA typing at each locus, the association tests relied only on the typed subset. The earlier analysis of approximately 560 of the donors excluded some 15 rarely observed V segments, including chromosome 9 orphons, because counts were too low. Some IMGT-functional V segments, including TRBV6-2 and TRBV6-3, could not be distinguished by the 87-base-pair reads and were therefore excluded. An association between a missense DCLRE1C variant and V-gene and J-gene trimming of TCR beta chains was found in a later genetic analysis and replicated in an independent cohort. A total of 150 to 200 TCR beta chains were listed by the study as associated with cytomegalovirus. Only TCR beta chains were sequenced in this cohort, and the absence of alpha or paired-chain data limited detectable features. A further reported finding was that TCR beta sequences accurately predicted the HLA-A and HLA-B alleles for most subjects in the first cohort. A few of the identified cytomegalovirus-associated TCR beta chains were confirmed in vitro to be specific for cytomegalovirus antigens. A cluster of highly shared sequence variants was judged likely to be a technical artifact of the sequencing pipeline. According to a later genetic analysis, donors in an Asian-associated ancestry cluster had fewer N-insertions in productive TCRs than the approximately 710-donor mean. Specific HLA alleles were associated with over 15,000 TCR beta sequences at a false discovery rate of 0.05 in a later analysis. A later analysis reported that several top co-occurrence clusters appeared linked to parvovirus B19, influenza, CMV and Epstein-Barr virus.

The cohort was made up of hundreds of healthy bone marrow donors. At the time of sampling, every cohort member was nominally healthy, though immune exposures that went unrecorded were likely present. The donor was CMV seropositive and belonged to the group of 250 to 300 seropositive cohort members. Every donor gave a peripheral blood sample, and the peripheral blood mononuclear cells from that sample were used for TCR beta sequencing. The Qiagen DNeasy Blood Extraction Kit was used to extract genomic DNA from the blood cell samples. The CDR1 and CDR2 encoded by the germline V gene are ENHRY and SYGVKD. Including the terminal cysteine and phenylalanine, the CDR3 comprises 14 residues. Of all the DNA, just the CDR3 is kept, 42 bases in frame from base 1. V is trimmed back by 4 bases and J by 9 bases, and the junction contains 2 bases that no gene match accounts for. The library relied on the immunoSEQ multiplex PCR assay. A mixture of 60 forward primers for TCR Vbeta segments and 13 reverse primers for TCR Jbeta segments was used in the multiplex PCR. A multiplex PCR assay on genomic DNA amplified the CDR3 region of rearranged TCR beta genes. On the Illumina HiSeq System, the amplified TCR beta libraries were sequenced as 87-base-pair reads. The study's own analysis went as follows. A later analysis counted approximately 84 million unique TCR beta chains across the 550 to 800 repertoires, and some 11 million of these chains were shared by at least two donors. Raw reads were error-corrected and collapsed into unique sequences by a nearest-neighbor algorithm in which closely related sequences were merged to remove PCR and sequencing errors. To assign V, D and J gene segments, CDR3 sequences were aligned to IMGT reference sequences. For a sequence to be retained, a match of at least six nucleotides was required to both a V gene segment and a J gene segment. A rearrangement counted as productive if the CDR3 had no stop codons and remained in frame with V and J, and every other rearrangement counted as non-productive. Following IMGT convention, CDR3 was defined as the stretch from the second conserved V-encoded cysteine up to the conserved J-encoded phenylalanine. Sequences without an unambiguous match to a single V gene segment were excluded from the earlier analysis of about 630 of the donors. In an earlier analysis of approximately 590 of the donors, V segments were called functional above 56.7% productive rearrangements and were called segregating when the between-donor standard deviation exceeded 5%. A statistical classification framework was built to diagnose cytomegalovirus status from the catalog of TCR beta chain sequences. A later analysis assigned V and J genes by comparing TCR nucleotide sequences with IMGT/GENE-DB human TR gene sequences. In a later analysis, CDR3 sequences and most-parsimonious VDJ recombination scenarios were assigned using the TCRdist pipeline. In a later analysis, every TCR beta chain was defined by the combination of its CDR3 amino acid sequence and its V-gene family, and reads without a unique V-gene family were dropped. As a way to deal with suspected cross-contamination and a sequencing artifact, a later analysis dropped 450 to 600 nucleotide sequences that were highly shared and had low generation probability. In a later analysis, a clonal expansion index was calculated for each public chain from normalized within-repertoire ranks of inferred template counts. A later analysis computed generation probabilities with a VDJ recombination model fitted to out-of-frame rearrangements, and checked the results against IGoR. In a later analysis, TCR-TCR, TCR-HLA and TCR-CMV co-occurrence was scored with hypergeometric tests, and a repertoire-size bias correction was applied to TCR pairs. To estimate false discovery rates, a later analysis permuted the HLA or CMV assignments 20 times. In a later analysis, co-occurring TCRs were grouped using DBSCAN, and TCRdist sequence similarity was added for clustering within HLA-allele-positive subsets. For co-occurrence clustering, repertoires with fewer than 30,000 or more than 120,000 public chains were excluded, along with roughly 5 repertoires with anomalous nucleotide sharing. TCRdb provides this immuneACCESS table in a form limited to in-frame rearrangements. Some clones are lacking; in checked studies, under half of them reflect an unresolved V gene, and why the rest are absent is not known. V, J and clone size derive from that table, while D and trimming were established from the DNA sequence. In all, the sample holds more than 65,000 clones, and roughly three quarters of those were seen once. About 22% of the sample goes to the ten largest clones.

Concerning this clone itself: There is no known antigen for this receptor. The sample holds no much larger clone one base away, and base qualities are not on file.

Specimen: PBMCs. Recombination connected TRBV10-3 to TRBJ1-6, with TRBD1 identical over 11 junction bases. The receptor comes from a woman between 35 and 50 years old in good health and CMV-seropositive. The nucleotides read TGTGCCATCAGTGGGGGGACAGGGGGTTCACCCCTCCACTTT. This is translated as CAISGGTGGSPLHF.